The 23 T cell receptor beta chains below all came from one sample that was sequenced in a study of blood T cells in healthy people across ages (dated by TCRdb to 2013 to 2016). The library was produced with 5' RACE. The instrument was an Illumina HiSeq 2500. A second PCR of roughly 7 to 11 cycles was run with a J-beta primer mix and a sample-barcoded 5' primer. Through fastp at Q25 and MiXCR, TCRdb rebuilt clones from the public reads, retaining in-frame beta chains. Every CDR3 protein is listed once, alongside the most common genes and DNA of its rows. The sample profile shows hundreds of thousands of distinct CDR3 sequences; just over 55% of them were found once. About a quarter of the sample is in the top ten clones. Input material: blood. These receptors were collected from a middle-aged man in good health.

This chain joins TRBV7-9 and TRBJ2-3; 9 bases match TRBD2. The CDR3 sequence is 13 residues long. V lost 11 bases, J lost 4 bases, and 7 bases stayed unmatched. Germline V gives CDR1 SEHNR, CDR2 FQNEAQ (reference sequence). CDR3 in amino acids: CAGGGALADTQYF. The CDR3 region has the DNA TGTGCCGGCGGGGGGGCGTTGGCAGATACGCAGTATTTT.

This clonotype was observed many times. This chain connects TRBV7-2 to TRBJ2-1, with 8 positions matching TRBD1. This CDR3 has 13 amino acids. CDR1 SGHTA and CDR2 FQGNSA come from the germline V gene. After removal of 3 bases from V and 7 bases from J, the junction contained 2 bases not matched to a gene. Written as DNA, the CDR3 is TGTGCCAGCAGCTTGACAGGGGTAAATGAGCAGTTCTTC. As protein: CASSLTGVNEQFF. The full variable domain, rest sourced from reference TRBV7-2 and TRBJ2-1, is GAGVSQSPSNKVTEKGKDVELRCDPISGHTALYWYRQSLGQGLEFLIYFQGNSAPDKSGLPSDRFSAERTGGSVSTLTIQRTQQEDSAVYLCASSLTGVNEQFFGPGTRLTVL.

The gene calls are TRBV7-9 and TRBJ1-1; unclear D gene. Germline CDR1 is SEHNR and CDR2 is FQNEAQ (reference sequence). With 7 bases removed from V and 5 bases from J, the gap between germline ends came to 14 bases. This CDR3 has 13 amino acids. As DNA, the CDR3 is TGTGCCAGCACCAGGAGTAGTAGGACTGAAGCTTTCTTT. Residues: CASTRSSRTEAFF.

CDR3 in DNA: TGTGCCAGCAGCTTAGATGGGAGGGCCGGTACAGATACGCAGTATTTT. Amino acids: CASSLDGRAGTDTQYF. The gene calls are TRBV7-9 and TRBJ2-3, with 7 bases aligning to TRBD2. The CDR3 length is 16 residues. In germline, CDR1 is SEHNR, CDR2 FQNEAQ (reference sequence). J gave up 3 bases and V 1 base, and 7 bases lay outside the gene matches.

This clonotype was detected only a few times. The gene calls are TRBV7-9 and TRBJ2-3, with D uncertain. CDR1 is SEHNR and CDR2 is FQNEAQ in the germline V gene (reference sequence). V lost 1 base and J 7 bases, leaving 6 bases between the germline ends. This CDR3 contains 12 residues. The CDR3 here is CASSLVVYTQYF. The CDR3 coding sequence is TGTGCCAGCAGCTTAGTTGTGTATACGCAGTATTTT. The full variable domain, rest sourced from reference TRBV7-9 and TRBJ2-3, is DTGVSQNPRHKITKRGQNVTFRCDPISEHNRLYWYRQTLGQGPEFLTYFQNEAQLEKSRLLSDRFSAERPKGSFSTLEIQRTEQGDSAMYLCASSLVVYTQYFGPGTRLTVL.

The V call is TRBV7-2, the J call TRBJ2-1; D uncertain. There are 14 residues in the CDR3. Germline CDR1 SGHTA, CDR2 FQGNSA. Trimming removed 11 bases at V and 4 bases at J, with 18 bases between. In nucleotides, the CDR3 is TGTGCCCAAACGGGTCTCGGTTCTTACAATGAGCAGTTCTTC. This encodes CAQTGLGSYNEQFF.

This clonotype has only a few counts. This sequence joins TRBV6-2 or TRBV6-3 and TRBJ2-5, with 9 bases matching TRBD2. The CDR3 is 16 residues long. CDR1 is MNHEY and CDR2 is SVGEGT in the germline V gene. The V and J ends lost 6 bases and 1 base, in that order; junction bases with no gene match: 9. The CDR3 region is CASRRLAGGGQETQYF. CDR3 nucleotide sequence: TGTGCCAGCAGAAGACTGGCGGGAGGGGGCCAAGAGACCCAGTACTTC.

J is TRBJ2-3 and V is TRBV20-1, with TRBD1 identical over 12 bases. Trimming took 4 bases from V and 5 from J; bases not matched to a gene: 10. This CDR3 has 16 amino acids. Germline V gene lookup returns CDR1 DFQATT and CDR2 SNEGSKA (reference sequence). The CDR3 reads CSATQGQGAGGDTQYF. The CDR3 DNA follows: TGCAGTGCTACCCAGGGACAGGGGGCTGGTGGAGATACGCAGTATTTT.

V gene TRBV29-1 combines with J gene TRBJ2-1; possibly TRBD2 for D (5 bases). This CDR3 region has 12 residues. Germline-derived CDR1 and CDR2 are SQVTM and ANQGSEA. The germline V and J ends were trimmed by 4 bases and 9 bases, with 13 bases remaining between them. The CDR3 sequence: CSVALALGEQFF. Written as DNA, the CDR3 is TGCAGCGTTGCGCTAGCCCTCGGTGAGCAGTTCTTC.

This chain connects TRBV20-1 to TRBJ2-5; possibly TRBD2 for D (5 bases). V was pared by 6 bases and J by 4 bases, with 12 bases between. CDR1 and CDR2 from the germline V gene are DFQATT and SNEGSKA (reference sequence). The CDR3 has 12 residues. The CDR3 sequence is CSAKLVGETQYF. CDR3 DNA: TGCAGTGCGAAACTAGTGGGAGAGACCCAGTACTTC.

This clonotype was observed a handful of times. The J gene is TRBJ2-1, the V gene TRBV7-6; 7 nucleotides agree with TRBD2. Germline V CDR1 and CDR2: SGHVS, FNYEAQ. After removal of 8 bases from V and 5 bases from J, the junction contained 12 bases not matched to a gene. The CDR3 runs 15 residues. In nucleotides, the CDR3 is TGTGCCAGCGGTCTTAGCGGGCGGTCTAACAATGAGCAGTTCTTC. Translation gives CASGLSGRSNNEQFF.

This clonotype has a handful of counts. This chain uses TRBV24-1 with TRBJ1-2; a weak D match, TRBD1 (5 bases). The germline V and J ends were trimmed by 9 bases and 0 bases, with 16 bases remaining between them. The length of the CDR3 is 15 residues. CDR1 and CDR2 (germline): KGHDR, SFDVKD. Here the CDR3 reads CATFGLGQANYGYTF. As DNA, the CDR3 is TGTGCCACCTTCGGATTGGGGCAAGCTAACTATGGCTACACCTTC.

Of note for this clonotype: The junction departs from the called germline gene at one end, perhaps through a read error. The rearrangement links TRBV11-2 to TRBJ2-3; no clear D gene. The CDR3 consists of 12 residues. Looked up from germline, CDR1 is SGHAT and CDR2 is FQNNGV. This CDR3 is CACSLGGDTQYF. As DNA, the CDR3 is TGTGCCTGCAGCTTAGGCGGTGATACGCAGTATTTT.

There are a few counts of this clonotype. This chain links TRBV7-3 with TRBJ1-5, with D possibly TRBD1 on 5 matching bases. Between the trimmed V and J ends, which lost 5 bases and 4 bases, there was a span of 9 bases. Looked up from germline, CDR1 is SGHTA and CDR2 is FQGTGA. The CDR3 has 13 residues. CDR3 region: CASSRGANQPQHF. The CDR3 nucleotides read TGTGCCAGCAGCCGAGGGGCGAATCAGCCCCAGCATTTT.

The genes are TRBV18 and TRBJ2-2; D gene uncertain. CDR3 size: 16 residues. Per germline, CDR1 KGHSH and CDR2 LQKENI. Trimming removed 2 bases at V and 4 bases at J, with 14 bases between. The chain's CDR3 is CASSPRESPITGELFF. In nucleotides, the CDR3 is TGTGCCAGCTCACCAAGGGAAAGCCCCATCACCGGGGAGCTGTTTTTT.

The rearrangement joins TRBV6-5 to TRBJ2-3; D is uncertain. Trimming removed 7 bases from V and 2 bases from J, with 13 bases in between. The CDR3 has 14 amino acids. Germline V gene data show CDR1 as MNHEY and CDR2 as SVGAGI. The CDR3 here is CASNRRSITDTQYF. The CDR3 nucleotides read TGTGCCAGCAATAGGCGCAGTATCACAGATACGCAGTATTTT.

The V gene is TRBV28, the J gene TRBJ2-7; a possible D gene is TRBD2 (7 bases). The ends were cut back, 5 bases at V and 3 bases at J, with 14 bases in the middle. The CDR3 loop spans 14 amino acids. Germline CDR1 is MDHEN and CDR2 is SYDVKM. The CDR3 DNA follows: TGTGCCAGCAGTATTGGGGGGGCACTCTACGAGCAGTACTTC. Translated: CASSIGGALYEQYF.

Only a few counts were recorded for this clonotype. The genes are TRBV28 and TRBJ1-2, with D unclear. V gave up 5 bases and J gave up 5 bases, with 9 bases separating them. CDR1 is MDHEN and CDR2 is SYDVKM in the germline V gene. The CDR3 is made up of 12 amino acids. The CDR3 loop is CASSPPFYGYTF. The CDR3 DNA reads TGTGCCAGCAGTCCCCCTTTTTATGGCTACACCTTC.

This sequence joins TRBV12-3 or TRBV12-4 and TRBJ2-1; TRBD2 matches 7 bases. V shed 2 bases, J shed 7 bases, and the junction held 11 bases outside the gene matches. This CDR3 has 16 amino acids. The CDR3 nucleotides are TGTGCCAGCAGTTTACTTGGGGGGGAGTTAGTTAATGAGCAGTTCTTC. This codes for CASSLLGGELVNEQFF.

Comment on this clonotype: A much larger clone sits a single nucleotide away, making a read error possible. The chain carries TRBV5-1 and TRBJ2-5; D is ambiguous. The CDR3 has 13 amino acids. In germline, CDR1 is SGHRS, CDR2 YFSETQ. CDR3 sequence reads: CASSLVKEEAQYF. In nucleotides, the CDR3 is TGCGCCAGCAGCTTGGTCAAAGAAGAGGCCCAGTACTTC.

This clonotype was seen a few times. CDR3 region: CASSPPGRTNNSPLHF. The CDR3 coding sequence is TGTGCCAGCAGCCCTCCGGGACGGACAAATAATTCACCCCTCCACTTT. The V and J genes are TRBV7-9 and TRBJ1-6; a possible D gene is TRBD1 (5 bases). The CDR3 contains 16 residues. V lost 5 bases to trimming and J lost 5 bases, with 16 bases between them. The V gene's germline CDR1 is SEHNR and CDR2 FQNEAQ (reference sequence). The full variable domain, in which reference TRBV7-9 and TRBJ1-6 provide the parts outside the CDR3, is DTGVSQNPRHKITKRGQNVTFRCDPISEHNRLYWYRQTLGQGPEFLTYFQNEAQLEKSRLLSDRFSAERPKGSFSTLEIQRTEQGDSAMYLCASSPPGRTNNSPLHFGNGTRLTVT.

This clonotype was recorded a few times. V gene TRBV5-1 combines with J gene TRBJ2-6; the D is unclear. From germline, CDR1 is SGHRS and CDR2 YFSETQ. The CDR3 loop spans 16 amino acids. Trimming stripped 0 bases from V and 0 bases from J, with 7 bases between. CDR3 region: CASSLAEVSGANVLTF. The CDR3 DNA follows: TGCGCCAGCAGCTTGGCGGAAGTCTCTGGGGCCAACGTCCTGACTTTC.

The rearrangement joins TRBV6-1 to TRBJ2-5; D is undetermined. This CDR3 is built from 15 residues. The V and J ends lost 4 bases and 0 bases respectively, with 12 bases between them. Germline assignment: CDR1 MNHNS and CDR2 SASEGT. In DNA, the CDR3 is TGTGCCAGCAGTGTTTCGAGGAGTCACCAAGAGACCCAGTACTTC. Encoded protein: CASSVSRSHQETQYF.